The source of this T cell receptor beta chain is a study of Ad26.COV2.S vaccination and SARS-CoV-2 variants. At the level of the study: The trial was COV1001 and the donor's arm was Ad26.COV2.S. Study-level results: Among vaccine recipients, spike-specific TCR breadth exceeded that of placebo recipients.

Worth noting for this clone: Its antigen is unknown.

CDR1 LNHDA and CDR2 SQIVND come from the germline V gene (reference sequence). V was shortened by 7 bases and J by 2 bases, with 21 bases between the two germline ends. This CDR3 comprises 16 residues. The sample's treatment: some 19 received Ad26.COV2.S at low or high dose, single or two shots; about 5 received placebo; per-sample allocation not given. Sampling took place 63 days after the first vaccine or placebo injection. SARS-CoV-2 spike from the Wuhan strain was encoded by the vaccine, an Ad26 vector. Clones were read by immunoSEQ multiplex PCR, and TCRdb kept only the in-frame ones, dropping some. The table lists under 250,000 clones, around 88% of them singletons.

This rearrangement joins TRBV19 to TRBJ2-7, with a tentative D call TRBD2 (5 bases). This clonotype originated in a person between 18 and 65 years old who received the Ad26.COV2.S COVID-19 vaccine or a placebo. The sequenced sample was peripheral blood, obtained in a trial of Ad26.COV2.S vaccine versus placebo. The CDR3 coding sequence is TGTGCCAGTAAGAGCGGCACGGCTCAAGGGACCTACGAGCAGTACTTC. Protein product: CASKSGTAQGTYEQYF.